The entry that follows covers one T cell receptor (beta chain) sequence. At one end the junction does not follow the germline gene, possibly because of a read error. There were no patients who had received any treatment before thyroid surgery. MiXCR re-clonotyped the PCR reads for TCRdb. Counted here are approximately 25,000 clones, roughly 24% occurring once; the ten biggest clones make up around 16%. Looked up from germline, CDR1 is MNHEY and CDR2 is SVGEGT. The CDR3 is 15 residues long. The sample belongs to a study of metastatic and nonmetastatic thyroid tumors. The TCR sequence derives from a male donor with papillary thyroid cancer or a benign thyroid nodule (not recorded which). Some clones in this sample may be carry-over from other donors' samples. The sequenced sample consisted of blood. This chain joins TRBV6-2 or TRBV6-3 and TRBJ1-1; D gene ambiguous. The CDR3 reads CASSYCRQMKTEAFF. The CDR3, as DNA: TGTGCCAGCAGTTACTGCCGCCAGATGAAAACTGAAGCTTTCTTT.